This TCR beta chain was obtained from a study of T cell responses to AZD1222 COVID-19 vaccine. For the study at large: Second doses were pooled across both intervals (about 4 or about 12 weeks). Study-level findings and limits: There were mostly white British donors and more females than males, and clonal diversity was possibly underestimated.

Only in-frame clones appear in the TCRdb table, and some are missing; sequencing was by immunoSEQ multiplex PCR. The sample gives 100,000 to 150,000 clones, roughly 90% of which show up once; about 1.6% is in the top ten. Trimming left V 3 bases short and J 2 bases short, with 17 bases between. The length of the CDR3 is 17 residues. Germline CDR1 MDHEN, CDR2 SYDVKM. As regards this clone: What it binds is not known.

The specimen was peripheral blood, collected on day 0 of AZD1222 vaccination. This rearrangement joins TRBV28 to TRBJ1-5; D gene ambiguous. This clonotype was sampled from an adult in good health. The CDR3 DNA is TGTGCCAGCAGTTTGTCACACCTCACGAAGGGCAATCAGCCCCAGCATTTT. Translation gives CASSLSHLTKGNQPQHF.